The 23 T cell receptor beta chains listed next were all sequenced from one sample in a study of blood T cell repertoires in COVID-19. Clones were read by immunoSEQ multiplex PCR, and TCRdb kept only the in-frame ones, dropping some. The repertoire holds 65,000 to 85,000 clones, with around 88% as singletons. The source material was peripheral blood. All receptors come from a man older than 75 with COVID-19, enrolled during active disease.

The rearrangement links TRBV5-1 to TRBJ1-6; tentatively, D is TRBD1 (5 bases). CDR1 is SGHRS and CDR2 is YFSETQ in the germline V gene. Trimming pared 3 bases from V and 4 bases from J, leaving 8 bases between. The CDR3 spans 14 residues. CDR3 sequence (DNA): TGCGCCAGCAGCTCCGGACATTATAATTCACCCCTCCACTTT. Its protein is CASSSGHYNSPLHF.

J is TRBJ2-2 and V is TRBV21-1; TRBD2 is the table's D call and was not checked against the DNA. TRBV21-1 is a pseudogene segment. This CDR3 has 17 residues. CDR3 coding DNA: TGTGCCAGCAGCAACAACCCCAAGGACTTGAACACCGGGGAGCTGTTTTTT. This codes for CASSNNPKDLNTGELFF.

This clone was counted only a few times. J is TRBJ1-1 and V is TRBV3-1 (or the pseudogene TRBV3-2); weak D call: TRBD1 (5 bases). The CDR3 loop spans 13 amino acids. The V gene's germline CDR1 is LGHDT and CDR2 YNNKEL (reference sequence). V dropped 4 bases and J dropped 4 bases, with 10 bases sitting between them. The CDR3: CASSPLTGTEAFF. CDR3 nucleotides: TGTGCCAGCAGCCCCCTTACAGGCACTGAAGCTTTCTTT.

The chain couples TRBV14 to TRBJ1-2; 7 nucleotides agree with TRBD1. Germline V gene sequence: CDR1 SGHDN, CDR2 FVKESK. The trim removed 1 base at V and 2 bases at J, leaving 1 base unmatched. The CDR3 spans 14 residues. The DNA of the CDR3 is TGTGCCAGCAGCCAAGTCAGGGGGAACTATGGCTACACCTTC. Translation gives CASSQVRGNYGYTF.

The chain joins TRBV5-4 to TRBJ2-5; 8 bases agree with TRBD1. This CDR3 is built from 14 residues. The ends lost 0 bases at V and 5 bases at J; junction bases unmatched: 3. Germline CDR1 is SGHNT and CDR2 is YYREEE (reference sequence). CDR3 DNA: TGTGCCAGCAGCTTGGTAGGGACAGGCGAGACCCAGTACTTC. It yields the protein CASSLVGTGETQYF.

V usage is TRBV19 and J usage is TRBJ2-2; TRBD1 matches at 7 bases. There are 15 residues in the CDR3. CDR1 is LNHDA, CDR2 SQIVND, per germline (reference sequence). V lost 2 bases and J lost 2; bases outside the gene matches: 2. The CDR3 reads CASSIRGRNTGELFF. The CDR3 region has the DNA TGTGCCAGTAGTATAAGGGGGCGAAACACCGGGGAGCTGTTTTTT.

The chain couples TRBV27 to TRBJ1-1, with 7 bases that match TRBD1. Germline V gene sequence: CDR1 MNHEY, CDR2 SMNVEV (reference sequence). V shed 6 bases and J 1 base; nucleotides not matched to a gene: 5. There are 14 residues in the CDR3. For the CDR3, the DNA is TGTGCCAGCAGAAGGGGGCGCGGGAACACTGAAGCTTTCTTT. Its translation: CASRRGRGNTEAFF.

The V call is TRBV5-6, the J call TRBJ1-4; 10 bases align to TRBD1. The CDR3 consists of 16 residues. Germline V gives CDR1 SGHDT, CDR2 YYEEEE. V shed 5 bases and J 8 bases; nucleotides not matched to a gene: 12. The CDR3 bases are TGTGCCAGCAGTTATACCGGGACAGGGGACGGGGAAAAACTGTTTTTT. Residues: CASSYTGTGDGEKLFF.

V gene TRBV6-5 combines with J gene TRBJ1-3, with 7 bases matching TRBD1. The trim removed 2 bases at V and 2 bases at J, leaving 0 bases unmatched. Germline CDR1 is MNHEY and CDR2 is SVGAGI. The length of the CDR3 is 14 residues. The CDR3 is CASSYTGAGNTIYF. CDR3 sequence (DNA): TGTGCCAGCAGTTACACAGGGGCTGGAAACACCATATATTTT.

This clone was recorded only once. CDR3 loop: CASSSLGSAANTGELFF. The CDR3 DNA is TGTGCCAGCAGCTCCCTCGGGTCAGCCGCGAACACCGGGGAGCTGTTTTTT. The rearrangement links TRBV7-6 to TRBJ2-2; D is ambiguous. The V and J ends lost 4 bases and 0 bases respectively, with 15 bases between them. The CDR3 spans 17 residues. From germline, CDR1 is SGHVS and CDR2 FNYEAQ.

The chain carries TRBV6-5 and TRBJ1-2; possibly TRBD1 for D (5 bases). V lost 7 bases, J lost 7 bases, and 13 bases lay in between. CDR1 MNHEY and CDR2 SVGAGI come from the germline V gene. The CDR3 length is 12 residues. The CDR3 nucleotides read TGTGCCAGCACGGACACCGAAGGTGGCTACACCTTC. Amino acid sequence: CASTDTEGGYTF.

V and J are TRBV5-1 and TRBJ1-5; D not certain. Germline V gives CDR1 SGHRS, CDR2 YFSETQ. V shed 0 bases and J shed 0 bases, with 10 bases lying between them. The CDR3 consists of 16 residues. This CDR3 reads CASSLGHSDSNQPQHF. CDR3 in DNA: TGCGCCAGCAGCTTGGGGCACAGTGATAGCAATCAGCCCCAGCATTTT.

This sequence joins TRBV5-1 and TRBJ2-7; D might be TRBD1 (5 bases). Per the germline V gene, CDR1 is SGHRS and CDR2 is YFSETQ. Trimming left V 0 bases short and J 0 bases short, with 7 bases between. The CDR3 length is 14 residues. This CDR3 is CASSLGQFSYEQYF. The CDR3, as DNA: TGCGCCAGCAGCTTGGGACAGTTCTCCTACGAGCAGTACTTC.

This sequence joins TRBV11-3 and TRBJ2-4, with D perhaps matching TRBD2 (7 bases). This CDR3 spans 17 amino acids. V lost 5 bases, J lost 7 bases, and 24 bases lay in between. Germline values: CDR1 SGHNT, CDR2 YENEEA. The CDR3 here is CASSHPGGGGIGNIQYF. The DNA for the CDR3 is TGTGCCAGCAGCCATCCGGGGGGCGGGGGAATTGGGAACATTCAGTACTTC.

The table lists this clone with a count of one. The chain carries TRBV4-1 and TRBJ2-6; TRBD2 aligns across 9 bases. The length of the CDR3 is 19 residues. The germline V gene has CDR1 MGHRA and CDR2 YSYEKL. Germline trimming cut 4 bases from V and 0 bases from J; bases unmatched to any gene: 10. CDR3 DNA: TGCGCCAGCAGCCCCTTAGGAGCGGGGGGCACCTCTGGGGCCAACGTCCTGACTTTC. As protein: CASSPLGAGGTSGANVLTF.

V and J are TRBV2 and TRBJ2-3, with a possible D match to TRBD2 (6 bases). Germline V lookup: CDR1 SNHLY, CDR2 FYNNEI. Trimming shortened V by 1 base and J by 0 bases, and 8 bases separated the two germline ends. This CDR3 comprises 15 residues. The CDR3 DNA is TGTGCCAGCAGTGAAGGGGCGGGGAGCACAGATACGCAGTATTTT. This codes for CASSEGAGSTDTQYF.

The chain joins TRBV28 to TRBJ1-3; no reliable D call. V was trimmed by 8 bases and J by 3 bases, leaving 23 bases between them. Germline V lookup: CDR1 MDHEN, CDR2 SYDVKM. The CDR3 loop spans 17 amino acids. The CDR3 nucleotides read TGTGCCAGCCTCCCTGTTCCTTCTCGAGGTAGTGGAAACACCATATATTTT. It encodes CASLPVPSRGSGNTIYF.

As regards this clone: A read error may account for a junction end that differs from germline. The chain links TRBV10-3 to TRBJ1-1; 8 bases fit TRBD1. This CDR3 has 16 amino acids. From germline, CDR1 is ENHRY and CDR2 SYGVKD. As DNA, the CDR3 is TGTGCCATCAGTGAGTCTGATAGGGGCAGGGGGCGCGGGTGGAACTTT. Protein: CAISESDRGRGRGWNF.

The chain uses TRBV3-1 (or the pseudogene TRBV3-2) and TRBJ2-7; D possibly corresponds to TRBD2 (6 bases). The V end was cut by 3 bases, the J end by 0 bases, with 18 bases between. The germline V gene encodes CDR1 LGHDT and CDR2 YNNKEL (reference sequence). This CDR3 is 17 amino acids long. The CDR3 nucleotides read TGTGCCAGCAGCCAGTGGGGCGGCGGGGTATTCTCCTACGAGCAGTACTTC. Translating gives CASSQWGGGVFSYEQYF.

This clone was picked up one time. V usage is TRBV18 and J usage is TRBJ2-5; 7 bases match TRBD1. Germline CDR1 KGHSH, CDR2 LQKENI. The CDR3 length is 14 residues. V trimming: 2 bases; J trimming: 5 bases; junction bases outside the gene matches: 5. CDR3 loop: CASSPRGPTETQYF. The CDR3 DNA is TGTGCCAGCTCACCAAGGGGGCCGACGGAGACCCAGTACTTC.

The gene calls are TRBV6-5 and TRBJ1-5; D remains ambiguous. Trimming removed 0 bases at V and 3 bases at J, with 6 bases between. The germline V gene encodes CDR1 MNHEY and CDR2 SVGAGI. The CDR3 spans 14 residues. CDR3 sequence reads: CASSYSRDNQPQHF. The CDR3 nucleotides are TGTGCCAGCAGTTACTCGAGGGACAATCAGCCCCAGCATTTT.

V gene TRBV2 combines with J gene TRBJ2-2, with 10 bases matching TRBD1. The CDR3 runs to 14 residues. CDR1 and CDR2 from the germline V gene are SNHLY and FYNNEI. V shed 6 bases and J 6 bases; nucleotides not matched to a gene: 4. The CDR3 loop is CASRRQGAAGELFF. CDR3 nucleotide sequence: TGTGCCAGCAGAAGACAGGGGGCAGCCGGGGAGCTGTTTTTT.

This clone was picked up one time. The V gene is TRBV15, the J gene TRBJ2-5; 8 bases are a match to TRBD1. The CDR3 consists of 16 residues. V lost 6 bases, J lost 1 base, and 10 bases stayed unmatched. CDR1 is LNHNV, CDR2 YYDKDF, per germline (reference sequence). The CDR3 coding sequence is TGTGCCACCAGATCCCGTGGACAGGGCCTCCAAGAGACCCAGTACTTC. Amino acid sequence: CATRSRGQGLQETQYF.